Presented here are 26 T cell receptor beta chains from one specimen sequenced in a study of shared clonotypes between healthy human individuals (dated by TCRdb to 2020 to 2021). The library was generated by the immunoSEQ multiplex PCR assay. TCRdb's version of the immuneACCESS table is confined to in-frame rearrangements and falls short of the full clone set. An unresolved V gene accounts for under half of the shortfall where checked; the remainder is of unknown origin. The sample contains around 1.9 million clones, about 93% of them found a single time. The ten largest clones represent about 1.8% of the sample. CD8 naive samples consisted of CD45RO-negative cells that were positively selected for CCR7, yielding a CD45RA+CCR7+ population without TemRA cells. Source material: naive CD8+ T cells from PBMCs. Interpreted using the paper, the cell subset or site label stands for: CD45RA+CCR7+. The receptors were sampled from a young man in good health. Some clones in this sample may be carry-over from other donors' samples.

This rearrangement joins TRBV27 to TRBJ2-7, with D tentatively TRBD1 or TRBD2 (5 bases each). Trimming took 0 bases from V and 5 from J, leaving 14 bases between them. The CDR3 runs to 15 residues. Germline CDR1 reads MNHEY; CDR2 reads SMNVEV (reference sequence). The CDR3 sequence is CASSLSKGVGHEQYF. The CDR3 DNA follows: TGTGCCAGCAGTTTATCGAAGGGAGTGGGACACGAGCAGTACTTC.

This chain links TRBV6-5 with TRBJ2-3, with 7 positions matching TRBD2. This CDR3 is 15 amino acids long. J gave up 2 bases and V 4 bases, and 6 bases lay outside the gene matches. Germline V gene data show CDR1 as MNHEY and CDR2 as SVGAGI. The CDR3 bases are TGTGCCAGCAGTTGGTCGGCGGGAGTCACAGATACGCAGTATTTT. This translates into CASSWSAGVTDTQYF.

The chain is built from TRBV6-1 and TRBJ1-4, with D maybe TRBD1 (5 bases). Germline-derived CDR1 and CDR2 are MNHNS and SASEGT. V shed 6 bases and J shed 5 bases, with 22 bases lying between them. This CDR3 contains 17 residues. DNA of the CDR3: TGTGCCAGCAGCGAATTCAGGGCCCGGAGGGAAAATGAAAAACTGTTTTTT. Translation: CASSEFRARRENEKLFF.

The chain joins TRBV4-1 to TRBJ1-2; TRBD1 matches at 9 bases. The V segment lost 1 base and the J segment 4 bases; nucleotides outside the gene matches: 4. The V gene's germline CDR1 is MGHRA and CDR2 YSYEKL. CDR3 length: 15 residues. CDR3 DNA: TGCGCCAGCAGCCAAGTTGGACAGGGGAGCTATGGCTACACCTTC. Translating gives CASSQVGQGSYGYTF.

The chain is built from TRBV5-1 and TRBJ2-7; TRBD2 aligns across 12 bases. This CDR3 contains 17 residues. Germline V gene sequence: CDR1 SGHRS, CDR2 YFSETQ. With 4 bases clipped from V and 0 bases from J, the junction kept 8 bases outside the gene matches. CDR3: CASSTLGLAGNSYEQYF. In nucleotides, the CDR3 is TGCGCCAGCAGCACTCTAGGACTAGCGGGAAACTCCTACGAGCAGTACTTC.

The CDR3 is CASSIRQGFNGYTF. DNA for the CDR3: TGTGCCAGCAGCATCAGACAGGGTTTTAATGGCTACACCTTC. This chain connects TRBV9 to TRBJ1-2; 7 nucleotides agree with TRBD1. The CDR3 covers 14 residues. Per germline, CDR1 SGDLS and CDR2 YYNGEE. V shed 4 bases, J shed 6 bases, and the junction held 9 bases outside the gene matches.

Of note for this clone: This sample includes further DNA sequences coding for the same CDR3. The chain has TRBV4-3 and TRBJ2-7, with 13 bases that match TRBD2. The CDR3 is made up of 15 amino acids. Losses at the gene ends were 3 bases for V and 3 bases for J; bases not matched to a gene: 2. CDR1 and CDR2 (germline): LGHNA, YSLEER. DNA for the CDR3: TGCGCCAGCAGCCAGAGGACTAGCGGGAGCTACGAGCAGTACTTC. Protein: CASSQRTSGSYEQYF.

V and J are TRBV19 and TRBJ1-1; a weak D match, TRBD1 (6 bases). The V and J ends lost 2 bases and 11 bases respectively, with 15 bases between them. Germline CDR1 LNHDA, CDR2 SQIVND (reference sequence). This CDR3 spans 13 amino acids. CDR3 residues: CASSILPGAEAFF. The CDR3 DNA reads as TGTGCCAGTAGTATACTCCCAGGGGCGGAGGCTTTCTTT.

The V gene is TRBV15, the J gene TRBJ2-3, with TRBD2 as a possible D gene (5 bases). The germline CDR1 and CDR2 sequences are LNHNV and YYDKDF (reference sequence). Trimming cost V 3 bases and J 4 bases, with 14 bases left between them. The CDR3 is 15 amino acids. The CDR3 DNA sequence: TGTGCCACCAGCAGCCCCGCTGTGCGGGCAGATACGCAGTATTTT. Amino acid sequence: CATSSPAVRADTQYF.

The chain carries TRBV15 and TRBJ2-4, with D unresolved. CDR3 length: 17 residues. In germline, CDR1 is LNHNV, CDR2 YYDKDF (reference sequence). Between the trimmed V and J ends, which lost 0 bases and 0 bases, there was a span of 12 bases. The CDR3 DNA sequence: TGTGCCACCAGCAGAGATTTGCACATCTTAGCCAAAAACATTCAGTACTTC. It codes for CATSRDLHILAKNIQYF.

To note about this clone: This sample also contains other DNA sequences that code for the same CDR3. The rearrangement joins TRBV27 to TRBJ1-5; D remains ambiguous. The CDR3 is 14 residues long. Trimming stripped 8 bases from V and 1 base from J, with 12 bases between. Looked up from germline, CDR1 is MNHEY and CDR2 is SMNVEV (reference sequence). In nucleotides, the CDR3 is TGTGCCAGCCGGCCGGGGTTCAGCAATCAGCCCCAGCATTTT. The encoded protein is CASRPGFSNQPQHF.

The genes are TRBV7-9 and TRBJ2-2; D assignment may be TRBD1 or TRBD2 (6 bases each). This CDR3 contains 15 residues. Trimming took 6 bases from V and 4 from J, leaving 15 bases between them. Per the germline V gene, CDR1 is SEHNR and CDR2 is FQNEAQ (reference sequence). CDR3 amino acids: CASRPGAIGTGELFF. DNA for the CDR3: TGTGCCAGCAGACCGGGGGCGATTGGCACCGGGGAGCTGTTTTTT.

V gene TRBV6-6 combines with J gene TRBJ2-1, with D unresolved. CDR1 MNHNY and CDR2 SVGAGI come from the germline V gene (reference sequence). Trimming stripped 6 bases from V and 0 bases from J, with 9 bases between. The CDR3 covers 14 residues. The CDR3 loop is CASSADGSYNEQFF. CDR3 in DNA: TGTGCCAGCAGCGCCGATGGCTCCTACAATGAGCAGTTCTTC.

V is TRBV7-7 and J is TRBJ2-7, with 8 bases identical to TRBD1. Germline CDR1 and CDR2: SSHAT and FNYEAQ (reference sequence). The trim removed 1 base at V and 2 bases at J, leaving 4 bases unmatched. This CDR3 has 15 residues. The CDR3 loop is CASSLGTGSTYEQYF. CDR3 coding DNA: TGTGCCAGCAGCTTAGGGACAGGGTCTACCTACGAGCAGTACTTC.

The chain uses TRBV12-2 and TRBJ1-4; the DNA was not used to check the table's D call, TRBD1. TRBV12-2 is a listed pseudogene. The CDR3 consists of 21 residues. CDR3 nucleotides: TGTGCAAGTCGCCAAGGGTTACGGGACAGGGGCGTTTTTTTCACTAATGAAAAACTGTTTTTT. Its translation: CASRQGLRDRGVFFTNEKLFF.

The chain recombines TRBV7-9 with TRBJ2-1, with a tentative D call TRBD1 (7 bases). The germline V and J ends were trimmed by 2 bases and 6 bases, with 14 bases remaining between them. The CDR3 is made up of 15 amino acids. In germline, CDR1 is SEHNR, CDR2 FQNEAQ (reference sequence). For the CDR3, the DNA is TGTGCCAGCAGCTTAACGAGGCAGGGGGGCAATGAGCAGTTCTTC. Its translation is CASSLTRQGGNEQFF.

The J gene is TRBJ2-3, the V gene TRBV27; D could derive from TRBD1 or TRBD2 (5 bases each). This CDR3 has 15 residues. The V end was cut by 1 base, the J end by 4 bases, with 12 bases between. CDR1 and CDR2 (germline): MNHEY, SMNVEV (reference sequence). The DNA for the CDR3 is TGTGCCAGCAGTTTATGGGGAGAGGGGTCAGATACGCAGTATTTT. This encodes CASSLWGEGSDTQYF.

The V gene is TRBV6-1, the J gene TRBJ2-7, with D tentatively TRBD1 or TRBD2 (6 bases each). The CDR3 spans 13 residues. Germline CDR1 reads MNHNS; CDR2 reads SASEGT. The ends were cut back, 10 bases at V and 0 bases at J, with 13 bases in the middle. CDR3 nucleotide sequence: TGTGCCACAAGGGGGGTTTCCTCCTACGAGCAGTACTTC. It encodes CATRGVSSYEQYF.

The CDR3, as DNA: TGCGCCAGCAGTGAATTTAGCCCGGAGACCCAGTACTTC. Its protein is CASSEFSPETQYF. The rearrangement links TRBV10-2 to TRBJ2-5; D gene uncertain. CDR3 size: 13 residues. V gave up 3 bases and J gave up 5 bases, with 10 bases separating them. Germline V CDR1 and CDR2: WSHSY, SAAADI.

The chain combines TRBV6-5 with TRBJ1-2; D perhaps matches TRBD1 (5 bases). Germline CDR1 reads MNHEY; CDR2 reads SVGAGI. This CDR3 spans 16 amino acids. V was cut by 0 bases and J by 7 bases, with 18 bases left in between. In DNA, the CDR3 is TGTGCCAGCAGTTACTCGAACCTCGGCGGGACGGGTGGCTACACCTTC. Translated, it gives CASSYSNLGGTGGYTF.

This chain joins TRBV15 and TRBJ1-1, with no clear D. V lost 4 bases and J 8 bases, leaving 8 bases between the germline ends. CDR1 LNHNV and CDR2 YYDKDF come from the germline V gene (reference sequence). This CDR3 has 11 residues. CDR3 sequence: CATSTGIEAFF. The CDR3 DNA reads as TGTGCCACCAGCACCGGGATCGAAGCTTTCTTT.

On this clone itself: Distinct nucleotide sequences in the sample also encode this CDR3. The chain employs TRBV29-1 and TRBJ1-1, with D uncertain. CDR3 length: 11 amino acids. Per the germline V gene, CDR1 is SQVTM and CDR2 is ANQGSEA. The germline V and J ends were trimmed by 6 bases and 1 base, with 6 bases remaining between them. For the CDR3, the DNA is TGCAGCGTCGGGCGGAACACTGAAGCTTTCTTT. This codes for CSVGRNTEAFF.

The chain employs TRBV10-2 and TRBJ2-6; the D is unclear. Deletions cut 10 bases from V and 0 bases from J, with 13 bases between. The CDR3 has 15 amino acids. Germline V gene lookup returns CDR1 WSHSY and CDR2 SAAADI. CDR3 in DNA: TGCGCCACCGCGCTTGGAGCCTCTGGGGCCAACGTCCTGACTTTC. Translating it yields CATALGASGANVLTF.

The chain is built from TRBV10-1 and TRBJ2-1; 13 bases map to TRBD2. V shed 6 bases, J shed 4 bases, and the junction held 6 bases outside the gene matches. Germline-derived CDR1 and CDR2 are WNHNN and SYGVQD (reference sequence). This CDR3 spans 16 amino acids. DNA for the CDR3: TGCGCCAGCAGCGGAAAGGGACTAGCGGGGTACAATGAGCAGTTCTTC. This codes for CASSGKGLAGYNEQFF.

The chain uses TRBV11-2 and TRBJ1-5, with 7 bases identical to TRBD1. In germline, CDR1 is SGHAT, CDR2 FQNNGV. The length of the CDR3 is 15 residues. Trimming took 6 bases from V and 1 from J; bases not matched to a gene: 6. The CDR3 is CASSLDRASNQPQHF. The CDR3 region has the DNA TGTGCCAGCAGTCTCGACAGGGCGAGCAATCAGCCCCAGCATTTT.

As DNA, the CDR3 is TGTGCCATCAGTGAGTCCCTCCGGACAGTGAACACTGAAGCTTTCTTT. It specifies CAISESLRTVNTEAFF. The V gene is TRBV10-3, the J gene TRBJ1-1, with TRBD1 as a possible D gene (6 bases). The germline gives CDR1 ENHRY, CDR2 SYGVKD. The CDR3 is 16 amino acids. Between the trimmed V and J ends, which lost 0 bases and 0 bases, there was a span of 11 bases.